The entry that follows covers one TCR beta chain sequence. Its antigen is unknown. Deletions cut 0 bases from V and 4 bases from J, with 10 bases between. The CDR3 has 14 residues. The V gene's germline CDR1 is SGDLS and CDR2 YYNGEE. The PCR contained 60 Vbeta and 13 Jbeta primers. Clones were sequenced by immunoSEQ multiplex PCR, and TCRdb holds only the in-frame ones, with some missing. The sample contains approximately 220,000 clones, 82% of which appear only once. The data originate from a study of cytomegalovirus exposure and HLA in healthy donors. Study results and caveats: Listed as cytomegalovirus-associated were 164 TCR beta chains. Later analysis revealed greater clonal expansion in HLA-associated TCR beta chains than in equally common others.

The receptor was derived from a middle-aged man in good health and CMV-seropositive. The chain combines TRBV9 with TRBJ2-5; maybe TRBD1 (5 bases). Sequencing was performed on PBMCs. DNA of the CDR3: TGTGCCAGCAGCGTAGCGGTCCAGGGAGAGACCCAGTACTTC. Its translation: CASSVAVQGETQYF. Looking up the rest from reference TRBV9 and TRBJ2-5 gives the full variable domain: DSGVTQTPKHLITATGQRVTLRCSPRSGDLSVYWYQQSLDQGLQFLIQYYNGEERAKGNILERFSAQQFPDLHSELNLSSLELGDSALYFCASSVAVQGETQYFGPGTRLLVL.